The sequence of this T cell receptor (beta chain) was determined in a study of T cell repertoires in ileal Crohn's disease. General study findings and limits: Clonal expansions were more frequent in active smokers than non-smokers at surgery.

The table came from immunoSEQ multiplex PCR; TCRdb's copy has only in-frame clones and leaves some out. This sample carries some 28,000 clones, over 75% of them seen once, and the ten largest clones take roughly 19%. This CDR3 spans 15 amino acids. V was pared by 1 base and J by 3 bases, with 13 bases between. Germline CDR1 and CDR2: LGHNA and YNFKEQ. Worth noting for this clone: Its target is unknown.

The chain has TRBV4-2 and TRBJ2-7, with D perhaps matching TRBD1 (5 bases). Sequenced sample: ileal tissue. The receptor was derived from an adult with Crohn's disease. CDR3 amino acids: CASSQVDSDSYEQYF. Here the CDR3 DNA reads TGTGCCAGCAGCCAAGTTGATTCCGACAGCTACGAGCAGTACTTC.